Listed below are T cell receptor beta chains from one sample, sequenced in a study of cytomegalovirus exposure and HLA in healthy donors. The method was immunoSEQ multiplex PCR; TCRdb's version includes in-frame clones alone and lacks a portion of them. The sample has about 190,000 clones; about three quarters are singletons. The sequencing input was PBMCs. These receptors were taken from a woman aged 40 to 50 in good health and CMV-seronegative. Both conserved end residues are part of each CDR3. Fields, in order: D gene, clone size, J gene, V gene, CDR3 DNA, CDR3 protein. The D gene is left open where the match is weak. Clone size appears in some rows only: once, few, many, or a class for an expanded clone.

. . TRBJ2-5 TRBV5-1 TGCGCCAGCAGCTTGGCCCCGGACTATCAAGAGACCCAGTACTTC CASSLAPDYQETQYF
. . TRBJ2-2 TRBV5-1 TGCGCCAGCAGCTTTTATGACACCGGGGAGCTGTTTTTT CASSFYDTGELFF
. few TRBJ1-2 TRBV6-5 TGTGCCAGCAGTTACTCCATCGGGGAGGGAGGCTACACCTTC CASSYSIGEGGYTF
. once TRBJ1-2 TRBV12-5 TGTGCTAGTGGTTTAGGCTCGACTGCCCCCTATGGCTACACCTTC CASGLGSTAPYGYTF
. . TRBJ2-2 TRBV11-3 TGTGCCAGCAGCCTTTTTTCCGGGGAGCTGTTTTTT CASSLFSGELFF
. few TRBJ2-2 TRBV19 TGTGCCAGTAGTTTACCTGCAATCGGGACACACACCGGGGAGCTGTTTTTT CASSLPAIGTHTGELFF
TRBD2 . TRBJ2-1 TRBV7-2 TGTGCCAGCAGCTCTCTAGGGACTAGCGGTTACAATGAGCAGTTCTTC CASSSLGTSGYNEQFF
. . TRBJ2-1 TRBV30 TGTGCCTGGAGTGTACACGGGAGCAACAATGAGCAGTTCTTC CAWSVHGSNNEQFF
TRBD1 . TRBJ1-3 TRBV2 TGTGCCAGCAGTCGGGACAGGCCCGACTCTGGAAACACCATATATTTT CASSRDRPDSGNTIYF
TRBD1 . TRBJ1-2 TRBV30 TGTGCCTGGACCCAGGGGGAGCATGGCTACACCTTC CAWTQGEHGYTF
. . TRBJ2-1 TRBV6-1 TGTGCCAGCAGTACGGGATATCACTCGGACAATGAGCAGTTCTTC CASSTGYHSDNEQFF
TRBD2 . TRBJ2-3 TRBV7-9 TGTGCCAGCAGCTTAAGCCTAGCGGAAACAGATACGCAGTATTTT CASSLSLAETDTQYF
TRBD2 . TRBJ2-2 TRBV12-5 TGTGCTAGTGGGAACCAGCGGGAAGTCTACACCGGGGAGCTGTTTTTT CASGNQREVYTGELFF
. . TRBJ1-1 TRBV9 TGTGCCAGCAGCGCCCAAACACTGAACACTGAAGCTTTCTTT CASSAQTLNTEAFF
. . TRBJ1-6 TRBV27 TGTGCCAGCAGCCCTGGGGGGGGTGAACTCCATAATTCACCCCTCCACTTT CASSPGGGELHNSPLHF
. few TRBJ1-5 TRBV6-5 TGTGCCAGCAGTTACGAAGGAGGCAATCAGCCCCAGCATTTT CASSYEGGNQPQHF
. . TRBJ1-4 TRBV15 TGTGCCACCAGCAGAGATAAGGCAGGGAATGAAAAACTGTTTTTT CATSRDKAGNEKLFF
TRBD1 few TRBJ1-2 TRBV6-1 TGTGCCAGCAGTGATGTATCCTTCCGGGACAGATCCTATGGCTACACCTTC CASSDVSFRDRSYGYTF
. . TRBJ1-4 TRBV7-9 TGTGCCAGCAGCTATAACGCAGGGGAACTGTTTTTT CASSYNAGELFF
. . TRBJ1-1 TRBV30 TGTGCCTGGAGTTACGATGTGAGGGGAGGGAGGATGAACACTGAAGCTTTCTTT CAWSYDVRGGRMNTEAFF
. . TRBJ1-5 TRBV2 TGTGCCAGCAGTGAAGGGCGGGGCCTTCCTAGCAATCAGCCCCAGCATTTT CASSEGRGLPSNQPQHF
. . TRBJ2-2 TRBV9 TGTGCCAGCAGCGTAGGCCGCGGGGCAGAGGGCACCGGGGAGCTGTTTTTT CASSVGRGAEGTGELFF
TRBD1 . TRBJ1-1 TRBV5-4 TGTGCCAGCAGCGTCAGGGGGCGGAACACTGAAGCTTTCTTT CASSVRGRNTEAFF
TRBD2 . TRBJ2-1 TRBV9 TGTGCCAGCAGCCTCGGACTAGCGGAGGGTAATGAGCAGTTCTTC CASSLGLAEGNEQFF
. . TRBJ2-1 TRBV2 TGTGCCAGCAGCGTGCAGAGGTACAATGAGCAGTTCTTC CASSVQRYNEQFF
TRBD2 . TRBJ2-3 TRBV7-2 TGTGCCAGCAGCTTAGGGATGGCGGGGGGCACAGATACGCAGTATTTT CASSLGMAGGTDTQYF
. . TRBJ1-1 TRBV11-3 TGTGCCAGCAGCTTAGATCCAGACTCGAACACTGAAGCTTTCTTT CASSLDPDSNTEAFF
. . TRBJ2-2 TRBV9 TGTGCCAGTCGACAGGGAGGTACCGGGGAGCTGTTTTTT CASRQGGTGELFF
. . TRBJ2-3 TRBV7-9 TGTGCCAGCAGCCGCAGGCAGACAGTAGCCGGAACAGATACGCAGTATTTT CASSRRQTVAGTDTQYF
TRBD1 . TRBJ1-1 TRBV11-3 TGTGCCAGCAGCCCACGACAGGGGAACACTGAAGCTTTCTTT CASSPRQGNTEAFF
TRBD1 . TRBJ1-4 TRBV29-1 TGCAGCGTGGCTCACAGGGGGGGATGGGAAAAACTGTTTTTT CSVAHRGGWEKLFF
TRBD1 . TRBJ1-3 TRBV9 TGTGCCAGCAGCTTCTCGACAGGGGGCTCTGGAAACACCATATATTTT CASSFSTGGSGNTIYF
TRBD2 . TRBJ2-3 TRBV5-1 TGCGCCAGCACTAGGGAGGGCCCAGATACGCAGTATTTT CASTREGPDTQYF
. . TRBJ1-2 TRBV27 TGTGCCAGCAGGTTGGACAGCATTTCAAACTATGGCTACACCTTC CASRLDSISNYGYTF
TRBD1 few TRBJ1-2 TRBV4-3 TGCGCCAGCAGCCAAGAATTAGGAGGGGGCGACTATGGCTACACCTTC CASSQELGGGDYGYTF
TRBD1 . TRBJ2-6 TRBV15 TGTGCCACCAGCAGAGAGGAGACAGGGTTAATCTCTGGGGCCAACGTCCTGACTTTC CATSREETGLISGANVLTF
. . TRBJ2-2 TRBV7-2 TGTGCCAGCAGAGACTGGGAGAGCAGCGGCGGGGAGCTGTTTTTT CASRDWESSGGELFF